The rows below give T cell receptor beta chains drawn from one sample of a study of cytomegalovirus exposure and HLA in healthy donors. Libraries were prepared by immunoSEQ multiplex PCR; TCRdb keeps only in-frame clonotypes and omits some of them. Of under 150,000 clones in the sample, approximately 82% were seen once. Sequencing was done on a sample of PBMCs. Receptors were obtained from a young man in good health and CMV-seropositive. The CDR3 runs from the conserved cysteine through the conserved F or W. The D gene is left open where the match is weak. Clone size appears in some rows only: once, few, many, or a class for an expanded clone.

D gene: -; V gene: TRBV9; J gene: TRBJ1-6; clone size: -; CDR3 DNA: TGTGCCAGCAGCATTACAATCTCCGATAATTCACCCCTCCACTTT; CDR3 protein: CASSITISDNSPLHF
D gene: TRBD1; V gene: TRBV6-6; J gene: TRBJ2-5; clone size: -; CDR3 DNA: TGTGCCAGCAGCACTCGAGGGACAGTCCTAGGGGAGCAGTACTTC; CDR3 protein: CASSTRGTVLGEQYF
D gene: -; V gene: TRBV25-1; J gene: TRBJ1-4; clone size: -; CDR3 DNA: TGTGCCAGCAGTGAATGGAAGGGGGCAACTAATGAAAAACTGTTTTTT; CDR3 protein: CASSEWKGATNEKLFF
D gene: -; V gene: TRBV20-1; J gene: TRBJ1-1; clone size: -; CDR3 DNA: TGCAGTGCCTACAGGAACACTGAAGCTTTCTTT; CDR3 protein: CSAYRNTEAFF
D gene: TRBD1; V gene: TRBV18; J gene: TRBJ2-6; clone size: -; CDR3 DNA: TGTGCCAGCTCATCCTCTCCGGGACAGCCCTCTGGGGCCAACGTCCTGACTTTC; CDR3 protein: CASSSSPGQPSGANVLTF
D gene: TRBD1; V gene: TRBV6-1; J gene: TRBJ2-7; clone size: -; CDR3 DNA: TGTGCCAGCACCGCCGGGACAGCGACCTACGAGCAGTACTTC; CDR3 protein: CASTAGTATYEQYF
D gene: TRBD1; V gene: TRBV28; J gene: TRBJ1-1; clone size: -; CDR3 DNA: TGTGCCAGCAGGCCCGGGACAGGGGGATTGGGGGCTTTCTTT; CDR3 protein: CASRPGTGGLGAFF
D gene: TRBD2; V gene: TRBV19; J gene: TRBJ2-7; clone size: few; CDR3 DNA: TGTGCCAGTAGTCAAGGCGGGGGAACCTACGAGCAGTACTTC; CDR3 protein: CASSQGGGTYEQYF
D gene: TRBD2; V gene: TRBV2; J gene: TRBJ2-1; clone size: -; CDR3 DNA: TGTGCCAGCAGTGAGAGCGGGAGGGTCGATGAGCAGTTCTTC; CDR3 protein: CASSESGRVDEQFF
D gene: -; V gene: TRBV19; J gene: TRBJ1-1; clone size: few; CDR3 DNA: TGTGCCAGTAGACGGGACACTGAAGCTTTCTTT; CDR3 protein: CASRRDTEAFF
D gene: TRBD2; V gene: TRBV27; J gene: TRBJ2-7; clone size: few; CDR3 DNA: TGTGCCAGCAGTCCGACTAGCGGGGGCCTCGAGCAGTACTTC; CDR3 protein: CASSPTSGGLEQYF
D gene: TRBD1; V gene: TRBV19; J gene: TRBJ1-5; clone size: -; CDR3 DNA: TGTGCCAGTAGTATAATAGGGGGCAACAATCAGCCCCAGCATTTT; CDR3 protein: CASSIIGGNNQPQHF
D gene: -; V gene: TRBV6-1; J gene: TRBJ1-5; clone size: few; CDR3 DNA: TGTGCCAGCATATCCACAGGCTCGAAACAGCCCCAGCATTTT; CDR3 protein: CASISTGSKQPQHF
D gene: TRBD1; V gene: TRBV29-1; J gene: TRBJ1-2; clone size: -; CDR3 DNA: TGCAGCGTTGCCGACAGGGGACAACCTCTCTATGGCTACACCTTC; CDR3 protein: CSVADRGQPLYGYTF
D gene: TRBD2; V gene: TRBV28; J gene: TRBJ2-3; clone size: once; CDR3 DNA: TGTGCCAGCATGAGCGGGGGGGGCACAGATACGCAGTATTTT; CDR3 protein: CASMSGGGTDTQYF
D gene: TRBD2; V gene: TRBV5-1; J gene: TRBJ2-3; clone size: -; CDR3 DNA: TGCGCCAGCAGCTTAACACCGGGACTAGCGGGAATGGATACGCAGTATTTT; CDR3 protein: CASSLTPGLAGMDTQYF
D gene: TRBD2; V gene: TRBV4-2; J gene: TRBJ2-2; clone size: -; CDR3 DNA: TGTGCCAGCAGCCCCAGGGGAGCGGGGGGCGGCGGGGAGCTGTTTTTT; CDR3 protein: CASSPRGAGGGGELFF
D gene: TRBD1; V gene: TRBV7-8; J gene: TRBJ1-5; clone size: -; CDR3 DNA: TGTGCCAGCAGCCCGGGGACAGGGTATCAGCCCCAGCATTTT; CDR3 protein: CASSPGTGYQPQHF
D gene: -; V gene: TRBV7-9; J gene: TRBJ2-5; clone size: -; CDR3 DNA: TGTGCCAGCAGCTTTACGGCGGGACGAGAGACCCAGTACTTC; CDR3 protein: CASSFTAGRETQYF
D gene: -; V gene: TRBV5-6; J gene: TRBJ1-1; clone size: few; CDR3 DNA: TGTGCCAGCAGCTTGGGAGGGCATGTTGAAGCTTTCTTT; CDR3 protein: CASSLGGHVEAFF
D gene: TRBD1; V gene: TRBV28; J gene: TRBJ1-2; clone size: -; CDR3 DNA: TGTGCCAGCAGTTTCGCCGGGACAGGGGGCGGTCTGGGTGGCTACACCTTC; CDR3 protein: CASSFAGTGGGLGGYTF
D gene: TRBD1; V gene: TRBV28; J gene: TRBJ1-3; clone size: -; CDR3 DNA: TGTGCCAGCAGCCCAGAAGGGGTGGGACAGGTCCCTGGAAACACCATATATTTT; CDR3 protein: CASSPEGVGQVPGNTIYF
D gene: TRBD1; V gene: TRBV5-4; J gene: TRBJ1-6; clone size: -; CDR3 DNA: TGTGCCAGCAGGTCCGGGACAGGGAGGGGATTGAAGGGTTCACCCCTCCACTTT; CDR3 protein: CASRSGTGRGLKGSPLHF
D gene: -; V gene: TRBV28; J gene: TRBJ1-5; clone size: few; CDR3 DNA: TGTGCCCATGGGGGGAATCAGCCCCAGCATTTT; CDR3 protein: CAHGGNQPQHF
D gene: -; V gene: TRBV16; J gene: TRBJ2-3; clone size: once; CDR3 DNA: TGTGCCAGCAGCCAATCCTCCAGGTATGATACGCAGTATTTT; CDR3 protein: CASSQSSRYDTQYF
D gene: TRBD1; V gene: TRBV4-1; J gene: TRBJ2-1; clone size: -; CDR3 DNA: TGCGCCAGCAGCCACCCCGGGACAGCCGACTACAATGAGCAGTTCTTC; CDR3 protein: CASSHPGTADYNEQFF
D gene: -; V gene: TRBV7-9; J gene: TRBJ1-5; clone size: -; CDR3 DNA: TGTGCCAGCAGCGGCCTGAATCAGCCCCAGCATTTT; CDR3 protein: CASSGLNQPQHF
D gene: -; V gene: TRBV27; J gene: TRBJ1-4; clone size: -; CDR3 DNA: TGTGCCAGCAGTCCACCCCGCGGGACGGGCAATGAAAAACTGTTTTTT; CDR3 protein: CASSPPRGTGNEKLFF
D gene: -; V gene: TRBV6-1; J gene: TRBJ2-7; clone size: few; CDR3 DNA: TGTGCCAGCAAACGGGGAGCCTACGAGCAGTACTTC; CDR3 protein: CASKRGAYEQYF
D gene: -; V gene: TRBV28; J gene: TRBJ2-7; clone size: few; CDR3 DNA: TGTGCCAGCAGTTACACAGACGAGCAGTACTTC; CDR3 protein: CASSYTDEQYF
D gene: -; V gene: TRBV6-5; J gene: TRBJ1-2; clone size: -; CDR3 DNA: TGTGCCAGCAGCCTAGAGAAAACTAACTATGGCTACACCTTC; CDR3 protein: CASSLEKTNYGYTF
D gene: -; V gene: TRBV30; J gene: TRBJ1-5; clone size: -; CDR3 DNA: TGTGCCTGGAGTGTAGCGGGGGGGGATAGCAATCAGCCCCAGCATTTT; CDR3 protein: CAWSVAGGDSNQPQHF
D gene: -; V gene: TRBV5-4; J gene: TRBJ2-2; clone size: -; CDR3 DNA: TGTGCCAGCACCAACGGGGGTTGGGGGGACACCGGGGAGCTGTTTTTT; CDR3 protein: CASTNGGWGDTGELFF
D gene: TRBD2; V gene: TRBV5-4; J gene: TRBJ2-1; clone size: -; CDR3 DNA: TGTGCCAGCAGCTTGGGACCCAGCGGGAGCCCCAATGAGCAGTTCTTC; CDR3 protein: CASSLGPSGSPNEQFF
D gene: -; V gene: TRBV21-1; J gene: TRBJ2-7; clone size: -; CDR3 DNA: TGTGCCAGCAGCATGGTCCCCGGGACTAGTAACGAGCAGTACTTC; CDR3 protein: CASSMVPGTSNEQYF
D gene: TRBD1; V gene: TRBV5-1; J gene: TRBJ1-6; clone size: -; CDR3 DNA: TGCGCCAGCACCAATCGGACAGGGGGGGGTTCACCCCTCCACTTT; CDR3 protein: CASTNRTGGGSPLHF
D gene: -; V gene: TRBV6-1; J gene: TRBJ2-4; clone size: -; CDR3 DNA: TGTGCCAGCAGTGTGGGGGCAGCCAAAAACATTCAGTACTTC; CDR3 protein: CASSVGAAKNIQYF
D gene: -; V gene: TRBV7-3; J gene: TRBJ2-5; clone size: -; CDR3 DNA: TGTGCCAGCAGCCCGACGGGTAACTCGGGGGAGACCCAGTACTTC; CDR3 protein: CASSPTGNSGETQYF
D gene: -; V gene: TRBV5-1; J gene: TRBJ1-5; clone size: -; CDR3 DNA: TGCGCCAGCAGCTTGGGCGGTGAGGGTGGGCAGCCCCAGCATTTT; CDR3 protein: CASSLGGEGGQPQHF
D gene: TRBD2; V gene: TRBV12-5; J gene: TRBJ2-2; clone size: -; CDR3 DNA: TGTGCTAGTGGTCAAGATAGCGGGAGTTGGACCGGGGAGCTGTTTTTT; CDR3 protein: CASGQDSGSWTGELFF
D gene: -; V gene: TRBV6-6; J gene: TRBJ1-1; clone size: -; CDR3 DNA: TGTGCCAGCAGGCGGGGACGGCAGCATGGGAACACTGAAGCTTTCTTT; CDR3 protein: CASRRGRQHGNTEAFF
D gene: -; V gene: TRBV6-1; J gene: TRBJ2-6; clone size: -; CDR3 DNA: TGTGCCAGCAGCGAGAATGGGGCCAACGTCCTGACTTTC; CDR3 protein: CASSENGANVLTF
D gene: -; V gene: TRBV11-2; J gene: TRBJ1-1; clone size: -; CDR3 DNA: TGTGCCAGCAGCTCGTCCGGGCGTTACAGGGACACTGAAGCTTTCTTT; CDR3 protein: CASSSSGRYRDTEAFF
D gene: TRBD1; V gene: TRBV28; J gene: TRBJ2-7; clone size: -; CDR3 DNA: TGTGCCAGCAGTTCCCTCCGGACAGGGAGAAAGCAGTACTTC; CDR3 protein: CASSSLRTGRKQYF